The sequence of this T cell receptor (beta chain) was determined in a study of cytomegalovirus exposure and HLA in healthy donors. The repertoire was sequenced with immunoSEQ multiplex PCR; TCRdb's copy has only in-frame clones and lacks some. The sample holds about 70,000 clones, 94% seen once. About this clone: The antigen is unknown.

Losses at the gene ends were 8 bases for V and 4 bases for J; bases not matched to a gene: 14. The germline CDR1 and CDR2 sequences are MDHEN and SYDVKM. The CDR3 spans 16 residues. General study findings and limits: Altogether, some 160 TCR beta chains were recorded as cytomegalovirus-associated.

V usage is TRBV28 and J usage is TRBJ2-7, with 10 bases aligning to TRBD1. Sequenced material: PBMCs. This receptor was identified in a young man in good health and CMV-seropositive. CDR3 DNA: TGTGCCAGCTTAGATATTCCGGGACAGGGGCGATACGAGCAGTACTTC. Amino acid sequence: CASLDIPGQGRYEQYF.